This T cell receptor beta chain came from a study of cytomegalovirus exposure and HLA in healthy donors (dated 2017 in TCRdb). For the wider study: According to an earlier analysis of 450 to 650 of the donors, 150 million to 200 million T cells yielded 95 million to 140 million unique TCR beta sequences and about 280 Gb of sequence data. An early release covering roughly 640 HLA-typed donors comprised around 300 gigabases of sequencing data and around 80 million unique TCR sequences. Of the 350 to 400 genotyped donors, about 80% fell in the genetic ancestry cluster associated with self-reported Caucasian donors. The study aimed to test whether signatures of past pathogen exposure could be identified by cataloging public T cell receptors. The T cell repertoires of around 730 subjects were profiled by immunosequencing and related to cytomegalovirus serostatus. In addition to the first cohort of several hundred subjects, a separate validation cohort of 120 different subjects was used. To predict cytomegalovirus infection status, the study combined high-throughput TCR immunosequencing, statistical association of individual TCRs with disease status, and machine learning. In a later analysis, previously published TCR beta repertoires from 666 donors were re-analyzed and high-resolution HLA genotyping was added so that TCR occurrence patterns could be studied. Rather than drawing on any new phenotypic data, the later analysis identified candidate immune exposures from TCR beta sequences and the way those sequences occurred across donors. An earlier analysis of 587 of the donors used high-throughput TCR beta sequencing to judge whether each TCR beta V gene segment behaved as functional or pseudogenic. Alongside the repertoire data, information on donor age, sex, ethnicity and CMV serostatus was compiled. In a later genetic analysis, genome-wide SNP genotypes for 398 of the 666 donors were used, and that subset was treated as a discovery cohort. Every discovery cohort repertoire had been produced on one sequencing platform. HLA typing covered class I and class II loci at four-digit resolution. Typing coverage varied by locus: about 629-640 donors for A, B, C, DRB1 and DQB1; approximately 500 for DQA1; about 570 for DPA1; 450 to 480 for DPB1. Four to six DR-DQ haplotypes were handled as single units for association and clustering, since linkage in the cohort was strong. On average, 235,054 unique TCR beta nucleotide sequences were sequenced per donor among 300 to 500 genotyped donors of the cohort, with roughly 18% of those sequences being non-productive. General findings and caveats noted by the study authors: Compared with the roughly 670-donor mean, donors in an Asian-associated ancestry cluster had fewer N-insertions in productive TCRs, according to a later genetic analysis. A later analysis found that HLA-associated TCR beta chains were more clonally expanded and had lower generation probabilities than equally common non-associated chains. The sequencing pipeline was judged likely to have produced a cluster of highly shared sequence variants as a technical artifact. Because the 87-base-pair reads could not distinguish some IMGT-functional V segments, including TRBV6-2 and TRBV6-3, those segments were excluded. When HLA alleles, especially DR and DQ, strongly co-occurred, TCR associations were difficult to assign to individual alleles. Because HLA typing was missing for some donors at each locus, association tests included only the typed subset. In a later analysis, several top co-occurrence clusters were reported to appear linked to parvovirus B19, influenza, CMV and Epstein-Barr virus. According to a later analysis, most CMV-associated TCR beta chains appeared to be HLA-restricted, and the HLA associations seemed to be driven largely by CMV exposure. The study gave a list of more than 150 TCR beta chains associated with cytomegalovirus. Broadly in line with IMGT annotations, most TCR beta V segments showed up in productive rearrangements about 87% or about 30% of the time in an earlier analysis of several hundred of the donors. The classifier was reported to diagnose cytomegalovirus status with high specificity and sensitivity in both the original and validation cohorts. Sequencing depth was assumed to be roughly uniform across donors in the presence/absence analyses, though that assumption may not hold. While some public TCRs were present in many individuals, most TCR sequences turned up only very rarely across donors. V-gene and J-gene trimming of TCR beta chains was associated with a missense DCLRE1C variant in a later genetic analysis, and the association was replicated in an independent cohort. Correlated functional status among segregating V segments might be attributable to linkage disequilibrium, but an unknown experimental factor could not be ruled out. A further reported finding was that TCR beta sequences accurately predicted the HLA-A and HLA-B alleles for most subjects in the first cohort. The authors suggested that the approach could potentially be generalized to other disease states and immunological phenotypes. The only immune exposure information available for the cohort was CMV serostatus. In a later analysis, TCR association rates were found to vary across HLA loci, with the most associated TCRs seen for DRB1 alleles and the fewest for HLA-C alleles. Because counts were too low, about 18 rarely observed V segments, including chromosome 9 orphons, were excluded from the earlier analysis of 587 of the donors. Only TCR beta chains were sequenced in this cohort, and the absence of alpha or paired-chain data limited detectable features. In vitro tests confirmed that a few of the cytomegalovirus-associated TCR beta chains recognize cytomegalovirus antigens. In a later analysis, about 17,000 TCR beta sequences were associated with specific HLA alleles at a false discovery rate of 0.05.

Library construction relied on the immunoSEQ multiplex PCR assay. The multiplex PCR relied on a mix of 60 forward primers for TCR Vbeta segments and 13 reverse primers for TCR Jbeta segments. The CDR3 region of rearranged TCR beta genes was amplified from genomic DNA with a multiplex PCR assay. The Illumina HiSeq System was used to sequence the amplified TCR beta libraries as 87-base-pair reads. The published analysis was carried out like this. In a later analysis, tens of millions of unique TCR beta chains were counted across the 500 to 850 repertoires, and roughly 10 million of these chains were shared by at least two donors. A nearest-neighbor algorithm error-corrected the raw reads and collapsed the reads into unique sequences, merging closely related sequences to remove PCR and sequencing errors. Alignment of CDR3 sequences to IMGT reference sequences was used to assign V, D and J gene segments. For a sequence to be retained, a match of at least six nucleotides to both a V gene segment and a J gene segment was required. A rearrangement counted as productive if the CDR3 had no stop codons and remained in frame with V and J, and every other rearrangement counted as non-productive. Following IMGT convention, CDR3 was defined as the stretch from the second conserved V-encoded cysteine up to the conserved J-encoded phenylalanine. The earlier analysis of some 550 of the donors excluded any sequence lacking an unambiguous match to a single V gene segment. In an earlier analysis of around 600 of the donors, V segments were called functional above 56.7% productive rearrangements and were called segregating when the between-donor standard deviation exceeded 5%. A statistical classification framework was built for diagnosing cytomegalovirus status from the catalog of TCR beta chain sequences. A later analysis assigned V and J genes by comparing TCR nucleotide sequences with IMGT/GENE-DB human TR gene sequences. A later analysis assigned CDR3 sequences and most-parsimonious VDJ recombination scenarios with the TCRdist pipeline. In a later analysis, every TCR beta chain was defined by the combination of its CDR3 amino acid sequence and its V-gene family, and reads without a unique V-gene family were dropped. To address suspected cross-contamination and a sequencing artifact, a later analysis removed over 500 highly shared, low-generation-probability nucleotide sequences. In a later analysis, a clonal expansion index was calculated for each public chain from normalized within-repertoire ranks of inferred template counts. In a later analysis, generation probabilities were computed with a VDJ recombination model fitted to out-of-frame rearrangements, and the resulting probabilities were checked against IGoR. A later analysis scored TCR-TCR, TCR-HLA and TCR-CMV co-occurrence with hypergeometric tests, applying a repertoire-size bias correction to TCR pairs. False discovery rates were estimated in a later analysis by permuting HLA or CMV assignments 20 times. In a later analysis, co-occurring TCRs were grouped using DBSCAN, with TCRdist sequence similarity added in when clustering inside HLA-allele-positive subsets. Repertoires with fewer than 30,000 or more than 120,000 public chains were left out of co-occurrence clustering, as were about five repertoires with anomalous nucleotide sharing. TCRdb obtained this table from immuneACCESS and retained in-frame rearrangements with V and J assigned. These tables miss some clones; where compared with another copy, unresolved V genes account for less than half of the shortfall, and the remainder is unexplained. From that table come the V and J calls and clone size; the DNA was used to work out D and trimming. The sample table records under 45,000 clones. Of the sample, 4% falls within the top ten clones.

CDR1 LNHDA and CDR2 SQIVND were looked up in the germline V gene (reference sequence). From the cysteine through the phenylalanine, the CDR3 covers 14 amino acids. The kept DNA is CDR3 alone, 42 bases in frame from the first base. V is cut by 5 bases and J by 7 bases, and the space between the germline ends is 17 bases. In total, fewer than 750 healthy bone marrow donors made up the cohort. All cohort members were sampled while nominally healthy, although unrecorded immune exposures were likely present. The donor tested CMV seronegative and was one of the 352 seronegative cohort members. Every donor gave a peripheral blood sample, and the peripheral blood mononuclear cells from that sample were used for TCR beta sequencing. The Qiagen DNeasy Blood Extraction Kit was used to extract genomic DNA from the blood cell samples. A note on this clone: Its antigen remains unidentified.

This receptor chain uses TRBV19 and TRBJ2-5, and possibly TRBD2, on 5 matching bases. Sequencing was done on a sample of PBMCs. This clonotype was obtained from a male donor in good health and CMV-seronegative. The DNA is TGTGCCAGTAGTCCCCGACTGGACTCGTCGACCCAGTACTTC. Translated, it reads CASSPRLDSSTQYF.